The clone carrying this T cell receptor beta chain was recorded a few times. Its specificity is unknown. This specimen belongs to a study of beta chain features in type 1 diabetes. Sequencing targeted expressed TCRB transcripts, as all isolated RNA had been reverse transcribed. The data were produced by immunoSEQ multiplex PCR, yet TCRdb's version contains in-frame clones alone and is incomplete. The sample holds a few hundred thousand clones; around 12% are singletons and the top ten take 0.0095% to 0.012%. V dropped 6 bases and J dropped 13 bases, with 16 bases sitting between them. The CDR3 covers 12 residues. CDR1 is MNHEY and CDR2 is SVGAGI in the germline V gene. Whole-study findings and limits: Among patients with Type 1 diabetes, TCRB CDR3s were moderately but significantly shorter in every one of the four CD4+ subsets.

Sequencing was done on a sample of naive CD4+ T cells from blood. The rearrangement joins TRBV6-5 to TRBJ2-1, with a possible D match to TRBD1 (5 bases). The receptor's source is a woman younger than 35 with type 1 diabetes. The CDR3 DNA is TGTGCCAGCAGGTCAACAGGAACCTCCCAGTTCTTC. It specifies CASRSTGTSQFF.